The clone carrying this T cell receptor (beta chain) was detected many times. Antigen: not known. With 3 bases clipped from V and 6 bases from J, the junction kept 7 bases outside the gene matches. The CDR3 has 15 amino acids. Germline lookup yields CDR1 SGHRS and CDR2 YFSETQ. TCRdb reprocessed the RT-PCR reads with MiXCR, giving one entry per CDR3 protein. The sample records roughly 170,000 distinct CDR3 sequences, around a tenth being singletons. The data derive from a study of response to subunit inactivated influenza vaccine. Study-wide results and caveats: Authors suggested each seasonal flu vaccination may recruit only limited numbers of new T cells.

This chain connects TRBV5-1 to TRBJ2-1; 9 bases agree with TRBD2. The source is a man aged 45-65 years who received an inactivated influenza vaccine. The sequencing used non-naive T cells sorted from PBMCs, collected on the day of vaccination. The DNA for the CDR3 is TGCGCCAGCAGCTCCGGGACTAGCCCTTTCAATGAGCAGTTCTTC. It yields the protein CASSSGTSPFNEQFF.